This entry concerns a single T cell receptor (beta chain). TCRdb's table, derived via immunoSEQ multiplex PCR, lists solely in-frame clones and lacks some. In the table there are some 250,000 clones, approximately 86% of which are singletons. This CDR3 comprises 15 residues. Per germline, CDR1 LNHDA and CDR2 SQIVND (reference sequence). Trimming cost V 6 bases and J 1 base; bases outside gene matches: 8. This record belongs to a study of blood T cell repertoires in COVID-19. For the study at large: The cDNA or gDNA used as material had been derived from T cells, B-cell-depleted T cells, or PBMCs.

This chain connects TRBV19 to TRBJ2-7; the match to TRBD1 covers 8 bases. The sequenced sample consisted of peripheral blood. The TCR sequence derives from a human donor in a cohort sampled during active COVID-19. The DNA for the CDR3 is TGTGCCAGTAGATCCGGACAGGGCCAGTCCTACGAGCAGTACTTC. Translation gives CASRSGQGQSYEQYF.